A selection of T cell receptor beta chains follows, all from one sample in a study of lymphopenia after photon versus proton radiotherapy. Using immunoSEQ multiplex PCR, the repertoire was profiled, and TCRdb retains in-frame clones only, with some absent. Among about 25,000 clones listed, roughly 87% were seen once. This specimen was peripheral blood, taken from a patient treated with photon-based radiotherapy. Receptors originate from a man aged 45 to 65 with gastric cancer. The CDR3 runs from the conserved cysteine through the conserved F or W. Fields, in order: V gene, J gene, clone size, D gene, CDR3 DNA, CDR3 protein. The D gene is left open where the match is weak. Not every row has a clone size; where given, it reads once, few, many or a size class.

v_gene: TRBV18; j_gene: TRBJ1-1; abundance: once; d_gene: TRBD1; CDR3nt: TGTGCCAGCTCACCCCAGGGGGCGCATGGGACTGAAGCTTTCTTT; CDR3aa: CASSPQGAHGTEAFF
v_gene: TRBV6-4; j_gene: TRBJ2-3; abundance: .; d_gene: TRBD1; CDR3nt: TGTGCCAGCAGTGACAGGGGGCGAGGCACAGATACGCAGTATTTT; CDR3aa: CASSDRGRGTDTQYF
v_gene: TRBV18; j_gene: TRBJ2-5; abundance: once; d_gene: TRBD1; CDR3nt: TGTGCCAGCTCACCACGGACAGGGGGCGAGGTGACCCAGTACTTC; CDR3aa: CASSPRTGGEVTQYF
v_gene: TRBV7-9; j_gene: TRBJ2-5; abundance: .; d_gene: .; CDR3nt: TGTGCCAGCAGGCTAGGGTACAGGGATGGCGTTTGGAGGGAGACCCAGTACTTC; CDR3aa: CASRLGYRDGVWRETQYF
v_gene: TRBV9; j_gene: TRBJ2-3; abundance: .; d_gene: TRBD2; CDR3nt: TGTGCCAGCACCCGCGGGGCTAGCGGGGTGAGGACAGATACGCAGTATTTT; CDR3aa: CASTRGASGVRTDTQYF
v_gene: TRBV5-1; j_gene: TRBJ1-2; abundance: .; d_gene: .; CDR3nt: TGCGCCAGCAGCTTGGTGCAGGAGGGTGGCTACACCTTC; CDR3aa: CASSLVQEGGYTF
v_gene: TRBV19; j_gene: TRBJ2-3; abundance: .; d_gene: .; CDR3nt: TGTGCCAGTAGTATTGGCCCTCTCACAGATACGCAGTATTTT; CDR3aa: CASSIGPLTDTQYF
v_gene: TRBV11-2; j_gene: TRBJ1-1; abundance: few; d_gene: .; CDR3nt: TGTGCCAGCAGCTTAGAAGCCGCTGGCATTTTGAACACTGAAGCTTTCTTT; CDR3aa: CASSLEAAGILNTEAFF
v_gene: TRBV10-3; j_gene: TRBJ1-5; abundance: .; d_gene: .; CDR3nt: TGTGCCATCAGTGAGTCGGGTGGGACGGGTCAGCCCCAGCATTTT; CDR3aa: CAISESGGTGQPQHF
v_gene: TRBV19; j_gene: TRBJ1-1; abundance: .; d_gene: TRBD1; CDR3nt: TGTGCCAGTAGTAACTACAGGGGAAGCACTGAAGCTTTCTTT; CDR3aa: CASSNYRGSTEAFF
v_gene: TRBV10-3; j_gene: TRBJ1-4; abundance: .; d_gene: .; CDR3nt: TGTGCCATCAGCCAGGCAACGGGGAGGAATGAAAAACTGTTTTTT; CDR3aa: CAISQATGRNEKLFF
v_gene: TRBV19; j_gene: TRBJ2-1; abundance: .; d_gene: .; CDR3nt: TGTGCCAGTAGTATAGGTTCAGGGACGGCCTACAATGAGCAGTTCTTC; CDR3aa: CASSIGSGTAYNEQFF
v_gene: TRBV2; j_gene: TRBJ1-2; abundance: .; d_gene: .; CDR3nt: TGTGCCAGCAGTGAAAGGAACAGGGAGGAGCGTGGCTACACCTTC; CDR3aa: CASSERNREERGYTF
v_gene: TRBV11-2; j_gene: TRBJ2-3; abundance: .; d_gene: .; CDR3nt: TGTGCCAGCAGCCCTGGAGGGGGGACTCCTCGCACAGATACGCAGTATTTT; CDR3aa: CASSPGGGTPRTDTQYF
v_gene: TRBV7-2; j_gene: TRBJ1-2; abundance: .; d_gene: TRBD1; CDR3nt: TGTGCCAGCAGCTTAGAAACTCGGACAGGGCATGGCTACACCTTC; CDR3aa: CASSLETRTGHGYTF
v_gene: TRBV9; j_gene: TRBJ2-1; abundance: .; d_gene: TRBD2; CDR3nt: TGTGCCAGCAGCGTAGTGACTAGCTCTGATGAGCAGTTCTTC; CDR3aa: CASSVVTSSDEQFF
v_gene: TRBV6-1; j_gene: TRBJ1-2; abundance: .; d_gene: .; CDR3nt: TGTGCCAGCAGTGGAAGGGGGGAGGGCTACACCTTC; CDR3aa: CASSGRGEGYTF
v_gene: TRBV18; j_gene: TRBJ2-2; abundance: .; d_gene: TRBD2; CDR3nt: TGTGCCAGCTCAGGCCTAGCGGCCGGGGAGCTGTTTTTT; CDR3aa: CASSGLAAGELFF
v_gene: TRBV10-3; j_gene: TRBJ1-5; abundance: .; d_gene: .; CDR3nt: TGTGCCATCAGTTCGGACAGCTACTATAGCAATCAGCCCCAGCATTTT; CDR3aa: CAISSDSYYSNQPQHF
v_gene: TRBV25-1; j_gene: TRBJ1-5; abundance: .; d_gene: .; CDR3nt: TGTGCCAGCAGCCGGGAAGGGACCAATCAGCCCCAGCATTTT; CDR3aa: CASSREGTNQPQHF
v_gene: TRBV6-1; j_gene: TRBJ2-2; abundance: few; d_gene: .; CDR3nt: TGTGCCAGCACCTACGCGAACACCGGGGAGCTGTTTTTT; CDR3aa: CASTYANTGELFF
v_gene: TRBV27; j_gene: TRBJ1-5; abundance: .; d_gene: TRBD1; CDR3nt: TGTGCCAGCAGTTTAGGGACAGGGCATCAGCCCCAGCATTTT; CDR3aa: CASSLGTGHQPQHF
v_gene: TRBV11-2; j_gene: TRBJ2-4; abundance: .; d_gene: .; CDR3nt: TGTGCCAGCAGCCCAGGGGTTTCCAAAAACATTCAGTACTTC; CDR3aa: CASSPGVSKNIQYF
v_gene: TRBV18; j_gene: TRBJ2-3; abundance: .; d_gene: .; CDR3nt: TGTGCCAGCTCACCTAAGGGTCCCCCAGATACGCAGTATTTT; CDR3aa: CASSPKGPPDTQYF
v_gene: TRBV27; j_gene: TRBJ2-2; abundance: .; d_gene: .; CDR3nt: TGTGCCAGCGGAGTACAAAAGAACACCGGGGAGCTGTTTTTT; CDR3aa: CASGVQKNTGELFF
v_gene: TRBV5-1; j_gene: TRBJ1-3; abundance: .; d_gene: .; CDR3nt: TGCGCCAGCAGCTTGTTATCAGGGGTGAACTCTGGAAACACCATATATTTT; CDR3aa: CASSLLSGVNSGNTIYF
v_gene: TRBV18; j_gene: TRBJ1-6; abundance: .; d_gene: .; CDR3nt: TGTGCCAGCCGAACGGACTCTAATTCACCCCTCCACTTT; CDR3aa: CASRTDSNSPLHF
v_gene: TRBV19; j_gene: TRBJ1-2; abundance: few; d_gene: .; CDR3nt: TGTGCCAGTAGTGTCCAGACGGGCTATGGCTACACCTTC; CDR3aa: CASSVQTGYGYTF
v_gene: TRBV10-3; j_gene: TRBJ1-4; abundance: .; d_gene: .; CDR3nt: TGTGCCATCAGTGAGTCGGGGAACTACGGGAAACTGTTTTTT; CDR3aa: CAISESGNYGKLFF
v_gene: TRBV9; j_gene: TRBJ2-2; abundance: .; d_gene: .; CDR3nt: TGTGCCAGCAGCCCGCGGACAGACAACACCGGGGAGCTGTTTTTT; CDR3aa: CASSPRTDNTGELFF
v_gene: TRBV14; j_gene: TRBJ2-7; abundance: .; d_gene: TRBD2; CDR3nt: TGTGCCAGCAGCCGGCTAGCGGGGGCTGACTACGAGCAGTACTTC; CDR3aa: CASSRLAGADYEQYF
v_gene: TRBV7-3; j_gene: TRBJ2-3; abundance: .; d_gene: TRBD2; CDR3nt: TGTGCCAGCAGCTCGGGGGAGCGGGGGCCGGGAGATACGCAGTATTTT; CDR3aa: CASSSGERGPGDTQYF
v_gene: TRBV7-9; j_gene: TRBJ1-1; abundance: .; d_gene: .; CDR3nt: TGTGCCAGCAGCCCCCCGGAAAGGAGGGGGTACACTGAAGCTTTCTTT; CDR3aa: CASSPPERRGYTEAFF
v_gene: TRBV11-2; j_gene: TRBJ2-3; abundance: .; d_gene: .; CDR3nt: TGTGCCAGCAGCCTAGGGGCAGGGGGCACAGATACGCAGTATTTT; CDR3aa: CASSLGAGGTDTQYF
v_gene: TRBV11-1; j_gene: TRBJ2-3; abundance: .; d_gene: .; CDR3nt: TGTGCCAGCAGCTTCGGGGCTAGCGCTAGCACAGATACGCAGTATTTT; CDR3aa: CASSFGASASTDTQYF
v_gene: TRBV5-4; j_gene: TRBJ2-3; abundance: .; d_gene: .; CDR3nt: TGTGCCAGCAGCCCCACCGGGACCCGGACAGATACGCAGTATTTT; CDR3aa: CASSPTGTRTDTQYF
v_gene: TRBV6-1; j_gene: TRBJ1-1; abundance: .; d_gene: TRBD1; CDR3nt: TGTGCCAGCAGAATCGGGACAGCAAACACTGAAGCTTTCTTT; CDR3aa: CASRIGTANTEAFF
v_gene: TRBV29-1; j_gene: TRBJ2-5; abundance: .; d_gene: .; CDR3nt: TGCAGCGTTGATAGGGAGTCGGAGACCCAGTACTTC; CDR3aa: CSVDRESETQYF
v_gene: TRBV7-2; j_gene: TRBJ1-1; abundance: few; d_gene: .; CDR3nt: TGTGCCAGCAGCTTAGTGTTTTGGGGCAGGGAGGGGTTGTACACTGAAGCTTTCTTT; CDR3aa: CASSLVFWGREGLYTEAFF
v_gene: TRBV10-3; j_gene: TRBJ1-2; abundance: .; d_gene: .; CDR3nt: TGTGCCATCAGTGAGTCCACAGGGAGGTATGGCTACACCTTC; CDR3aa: CAISESTGRYGYTF
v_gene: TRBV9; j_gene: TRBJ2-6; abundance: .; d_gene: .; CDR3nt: TGTGCCAGCAGCTCCACCGGGACAATGAGCTCTGGGGCCAACGTCCTGACTTTC; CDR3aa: CASSSTGTMSSGANVLTF
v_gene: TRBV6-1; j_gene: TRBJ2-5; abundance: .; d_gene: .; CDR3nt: TGTGCCAGCAGAAGGTCCCGGACAAACGAGGAGACCCAGTACTTC; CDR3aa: CASRRSRTNEETQYF
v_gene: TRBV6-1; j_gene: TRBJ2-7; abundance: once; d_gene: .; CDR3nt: TGTGCCAGCAGTGAACTCTGGGGGACTCTAATTTACGAGCAGTACTTC; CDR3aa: CASSELWGTLIYEQYF
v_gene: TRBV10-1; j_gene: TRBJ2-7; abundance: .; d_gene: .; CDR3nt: TGCGCCAGCAGTGAGCGAATTGGGTACGAGCAGTACTTC; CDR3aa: CASSERIGYEQYF
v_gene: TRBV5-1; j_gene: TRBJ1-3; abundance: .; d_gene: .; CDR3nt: TGCGCCAGCAGCCGCGAATCCTCCCCGCGGAGCTCTGGAAACACCATATATTTT; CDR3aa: CASSRESSPRSSGNTIYF
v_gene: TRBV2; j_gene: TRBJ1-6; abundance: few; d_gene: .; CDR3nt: TGTGCCAGCAGCCGGTCGATTCCATGGGGCCTCCACTTT; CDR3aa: CASSRSIPWGLHF
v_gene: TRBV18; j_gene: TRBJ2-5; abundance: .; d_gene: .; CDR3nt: TGTGCCAGCTCACCCCGACAGTTGACCGAGACCCAGTACTTC; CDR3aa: CASSPRQLTETQYF
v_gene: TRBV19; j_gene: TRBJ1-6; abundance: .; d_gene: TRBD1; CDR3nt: TGTGCCAGTAGTACGACAGGGGGCGGTTCACCCCTCCACTTT; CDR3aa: CASSTTGGGSPLHF
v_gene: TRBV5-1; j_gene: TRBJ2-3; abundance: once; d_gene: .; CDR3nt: TGCGCCAGCAGCTTGGATCTAACAGATACGCAGTATTTT; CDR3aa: CASSLDLTDTQYF
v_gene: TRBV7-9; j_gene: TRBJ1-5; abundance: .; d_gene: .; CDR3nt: TGTGCCAGCAGCCTGAACTCTAATCAGCCCCAGCATTTT; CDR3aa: CASSLNSNQPQHF
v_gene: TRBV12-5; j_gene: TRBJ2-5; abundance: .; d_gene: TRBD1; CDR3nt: TGTGCTAGTGGTTTGGTATCGAGACAGGGTACCTCCGAGACCCAGTACTTC; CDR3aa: CASGLVSRQGTSETQYF
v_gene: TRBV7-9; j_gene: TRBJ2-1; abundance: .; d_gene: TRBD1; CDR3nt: TGTGCCAGCAGCGACGACAGGGGGCTCAATGAGCAGTTCTTC; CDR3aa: CASSDDRGLNEQFF
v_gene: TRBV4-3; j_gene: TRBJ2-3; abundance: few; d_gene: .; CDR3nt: TGCGCCAGCAGCCAAGAGGTAGGGGGTTCGCAGTATTTT; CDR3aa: CASSQEVGGSQYF
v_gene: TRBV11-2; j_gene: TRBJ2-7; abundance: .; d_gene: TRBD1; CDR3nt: TGTGCCAGCAGCTTAGGGACAGGGGGCTACGAGCAGTACTTC; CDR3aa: CASSLGTGGYEQYF
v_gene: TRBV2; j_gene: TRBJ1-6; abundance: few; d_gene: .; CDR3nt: TGTGCCAGCAGTGAACAGGGCTCCGATTCACCCCTCCACTTT; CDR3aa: CASSEQGSDSPLHF